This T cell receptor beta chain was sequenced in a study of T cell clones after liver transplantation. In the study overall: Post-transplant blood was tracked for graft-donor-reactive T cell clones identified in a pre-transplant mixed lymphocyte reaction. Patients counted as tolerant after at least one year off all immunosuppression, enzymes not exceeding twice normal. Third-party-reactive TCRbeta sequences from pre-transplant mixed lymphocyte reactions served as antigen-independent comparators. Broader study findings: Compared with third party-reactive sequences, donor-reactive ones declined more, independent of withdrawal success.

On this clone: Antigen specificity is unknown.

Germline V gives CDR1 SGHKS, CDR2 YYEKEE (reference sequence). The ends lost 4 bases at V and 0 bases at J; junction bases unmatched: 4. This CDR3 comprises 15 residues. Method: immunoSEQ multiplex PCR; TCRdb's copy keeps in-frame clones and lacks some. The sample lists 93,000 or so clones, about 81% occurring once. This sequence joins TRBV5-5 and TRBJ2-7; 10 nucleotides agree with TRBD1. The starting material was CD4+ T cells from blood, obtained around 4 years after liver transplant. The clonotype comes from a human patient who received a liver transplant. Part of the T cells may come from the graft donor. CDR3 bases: TGTGCCAGCAGCGAGGGGACAGGGGTCTCCTACGAGCAGTACTTC. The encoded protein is CASSEGTGVSYEQYF. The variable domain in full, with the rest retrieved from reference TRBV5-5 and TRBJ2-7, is DAGVTQSPTHLIKTRGQQVTLRCSPISGHKSVSWYQQVLGQGPQFIFQYYEKEERGRGNFPDRFSARQFPNYSSELNVNALLLGDSALYLCASSEGTGVSYEQYFGPGTRLTVT.